This is a list of T cell receptor beta chains from one sample in a study of cytomegalovirus exposure and HLA in healthy donors. Profiling relied on immunoSEQ multiplex PCR, and the TCRdb table lists in-frame clones only, not all of them. The sample consists of 90,000 to 130,000 clones, about nine tenths of them appearing once. Sample: PBMCs. These receptors were collected from a woman aged 18-29 years in good health and CMV-seronegative. Each CDR3 is given without its conserved first and last residue.

v_call	j_call	cdr3_aa
TRBV23-1	TRBJ1-5	ASSLPSTPNQPQH
TRBV14	TRBJ2-1	ASSQGGTLYNEQF
TRBV11-2	TRBJ2-2	ASSLDSVGELF
TRBV25-1	TRBJ1-6	ANQADNNSPLH
TRBV4-3	TRBJ2-7	ASSQDLVRGTYEQY
TRBV5-1	TRBJ2-2	ASSFQTADTGELF
TRBV7-3	TRBJ1-2	ASSLIPRVDYGYT
TRBV10-2	TRBJ1-6	ASIKQGVGNSPLH
TRBV27	TRBJ2-2	ASTPWGSGNTGELF
TRBV6-4	TRBJ2-3	ASSDSLGNTQY
TRBV14	TRBJ2-5	ASSLSWAQETQY
TRBV6-1	TRBJ2-3	ASSDLAGGRDTQY
TRBV4-1	TRBJ1-4	ASSQDPQLEKLF
TRBV27	TRBJ1-1	ASSAWDFRNTEAF
TRBV11-1	TRBJ2-7	ASSEEYEQY